This T cell receptor beta chain was captured in a study of OX40 agonist ivuxolimab in advanced cancers. In the study overall: Patients undergoing dose escalation presented with hepatocellular carcinoma, melanoma, renal cell or head and neck cancer. Antecedent anti-PD-1, anti-PD-L1 or anti-CTLA-4 therapy was permissible, with approximately 44% having received some. The study, taken as a whole, reports: Some patients without response likewise showed low normalized clonal expansion.

Germline loops: CDR1 MNHEY, CDR2 SMNVEV (reference sequence). The CDR3 covers 17 residues. Between the trimmed V and J ends, which lost 5 bases and 5 bases, there was a span of 21 bases. Some clones are missing from TCRdb's copy, which holds only in-frame ones; the method was immunoSEQ multiplex PCR. This table holds roughly 80,000 clones, roughly nine tenths found once. Of note for this clone: Its target is unknown.

The chain links TRBV27 to TRBJ2-2, with D possibly TRBD2 on 6 matching bases. The clonotype was recovered from an adult with an advanced solid tumor such as melanoma, head and neck, liver or kidney cancer. This specimen consisted of CD4+ or CD8+ T cells sorted from blood, obtained in a trial of the OX40 agonist ivuxolimab. CDR3 region: CASSLLGLARATGELFF. The CDR3 region has the DNA TGTGCCAGCAGTCTACTGGGGCTAGCGAGGGCTACCGGGGAGCTGTTTTTT.